The sequence of this TCR beta chain was determined in a study of response to subunit inactivated influenza vaccine. TCRdb analysed the RT-PCR reads with MiXCR anew, one entry per CDR3 protein. The sample lists about 650,000 distinct CDR3 sequences, about 14% occurring once. This clonotype was counted between two and nine times. Antigen unknown. Study-level points and caveats: There was a suggestion from the authors that each seasonal influenza vaccination recruits few new T cells.

The CDR3 has 14 residues. Trimming stripped 3 bases from V and 4 bases from J, with 11 bases between. Germline V lookup: CDR1 MGHRA, CDR2 YSYEKL. This chain joins TRBV4-1 and TRBJ2-3; D is possibly TRBD2 (6 bases). The specimen was PBMCs from blood, collected 14 to 15 days before vaccination. The clonotype originates from a man in his fifties who received an inactivated influenza vaccine. The CDR3 region has the DNA TGCGCCAGCAGCCAGGGGAGGTTAGCAGATACGCAGTATTTT. Translation: CASSQGRLADTQYF.